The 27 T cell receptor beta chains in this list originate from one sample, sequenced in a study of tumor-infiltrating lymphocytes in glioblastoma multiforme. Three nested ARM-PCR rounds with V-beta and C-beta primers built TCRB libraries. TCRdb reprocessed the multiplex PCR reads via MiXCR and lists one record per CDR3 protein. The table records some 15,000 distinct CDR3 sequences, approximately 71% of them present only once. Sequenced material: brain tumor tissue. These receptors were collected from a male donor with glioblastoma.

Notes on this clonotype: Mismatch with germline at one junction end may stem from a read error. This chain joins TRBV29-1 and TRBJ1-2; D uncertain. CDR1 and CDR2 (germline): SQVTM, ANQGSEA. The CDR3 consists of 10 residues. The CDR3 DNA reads TGCAGCGTTGATCGGAATGTCTACACTTTC. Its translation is CSVDRNVYTF. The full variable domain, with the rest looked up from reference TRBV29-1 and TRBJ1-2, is SAVISQKPSRDICQRGTSLTIQCQVDSQVTMMFWYRQQPGQSLTLIATANQGSEATYESGFVIDKFPISRPNLTFSTLTVSNMSPEDSSIYLCSVDRNVYTFGSGTRLTVV.

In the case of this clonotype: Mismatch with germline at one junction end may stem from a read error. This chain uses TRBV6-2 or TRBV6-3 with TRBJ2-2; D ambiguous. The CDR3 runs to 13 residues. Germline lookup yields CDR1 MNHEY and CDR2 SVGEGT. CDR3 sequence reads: CASSNSDTGELFF. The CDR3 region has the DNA TGTGCCAGCAGTAACTCGGACACCGGGGAGCTGTTTTTT.

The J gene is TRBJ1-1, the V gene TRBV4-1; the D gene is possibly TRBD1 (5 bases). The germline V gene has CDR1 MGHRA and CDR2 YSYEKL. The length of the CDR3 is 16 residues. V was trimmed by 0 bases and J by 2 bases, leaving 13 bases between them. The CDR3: CASSQDRYRHNTEAFF. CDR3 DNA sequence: TGCGCCAGCAGCCAAGATCGATACAGGCATAACACTGAAGCTTTCTTT.

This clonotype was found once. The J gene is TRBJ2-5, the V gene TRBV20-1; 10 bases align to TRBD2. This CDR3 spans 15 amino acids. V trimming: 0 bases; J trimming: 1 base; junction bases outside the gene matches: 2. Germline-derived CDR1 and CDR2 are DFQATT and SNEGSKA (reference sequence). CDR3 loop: CSARETSGIQETQYF. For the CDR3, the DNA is TGCAGTGCTAGAGAAACTAGCGGGATCCAAGAGACCCAGTACTTC.

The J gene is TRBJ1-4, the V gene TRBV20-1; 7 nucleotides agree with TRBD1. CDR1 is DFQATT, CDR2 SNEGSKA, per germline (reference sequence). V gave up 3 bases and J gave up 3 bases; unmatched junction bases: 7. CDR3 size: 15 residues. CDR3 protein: CSASRGGAANEKLFF. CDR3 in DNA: TGCAGTGCTAGCAGAGGGGGCGCGGCTAATGAAAAACTGTTTTTT.

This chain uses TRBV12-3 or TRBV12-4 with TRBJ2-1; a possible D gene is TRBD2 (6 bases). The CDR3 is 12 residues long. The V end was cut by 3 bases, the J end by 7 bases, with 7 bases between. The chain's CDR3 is CASSFAGNEQFF. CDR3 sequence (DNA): TGTGCCAGCAGTTTTGCGGGGAATGAGCAGTTCTTC.

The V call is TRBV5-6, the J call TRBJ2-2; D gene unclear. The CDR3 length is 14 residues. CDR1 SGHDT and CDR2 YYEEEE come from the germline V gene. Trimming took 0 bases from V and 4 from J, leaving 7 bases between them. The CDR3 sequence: CASSLGRTTGELFF. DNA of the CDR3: TGTGCCAGCAGCTTGGGGCGGACCACCGGGGAGCTGTTTTTT.

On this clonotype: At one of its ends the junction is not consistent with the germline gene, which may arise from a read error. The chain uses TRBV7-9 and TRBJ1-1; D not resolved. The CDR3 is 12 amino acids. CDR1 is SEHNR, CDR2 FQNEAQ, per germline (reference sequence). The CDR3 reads CAGSLLRTEAFF. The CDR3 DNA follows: TGTGCCGGCAGCCTACTCAGGACTGAAGCGTTCTTT.

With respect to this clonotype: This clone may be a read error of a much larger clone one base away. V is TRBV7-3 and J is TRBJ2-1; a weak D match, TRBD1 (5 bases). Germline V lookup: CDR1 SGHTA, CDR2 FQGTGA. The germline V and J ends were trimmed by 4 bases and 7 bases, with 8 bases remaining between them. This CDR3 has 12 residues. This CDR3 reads CASSSGINEQFF. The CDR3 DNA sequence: TGTGCCAGCAGCTCAGGGATTAATGAGCAGTTCTTC. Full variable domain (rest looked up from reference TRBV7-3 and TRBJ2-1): GAGVSQTPSNKVTEKGKYVELRCDPISGHTALYWYRQSLGQGPEFLIYFQGTGAADDSGLPNDRFFAVRPEGSVSTLKIQRTERGDSAVYLCASSSGINEQFFGPGTRLTVL.

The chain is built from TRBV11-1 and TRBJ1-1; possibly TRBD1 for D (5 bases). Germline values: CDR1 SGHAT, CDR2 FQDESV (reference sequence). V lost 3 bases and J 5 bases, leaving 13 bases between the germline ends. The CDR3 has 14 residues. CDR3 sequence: CASSLGRGETEAFF. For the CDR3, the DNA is TGTGCCAGCAGCTTGGGTCGGGGGGAAACTGAAGCTTTCTTT. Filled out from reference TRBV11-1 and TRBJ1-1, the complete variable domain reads EAEVAQSPRYKITEKSQAVAFWCDPISGHATLYWYRQILGQGPELLVQFQDESVVDDSQLPKDRFSAERLKGVDSTLKIQPAELGDSAMYLCASSLGRGETEAFFGQGTRLTVV.

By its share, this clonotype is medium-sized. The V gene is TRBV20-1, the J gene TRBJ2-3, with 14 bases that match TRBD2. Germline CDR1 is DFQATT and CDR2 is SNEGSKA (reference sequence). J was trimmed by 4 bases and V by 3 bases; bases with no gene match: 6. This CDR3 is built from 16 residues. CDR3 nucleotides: TGCAGTGCTAGCAGACTAGCGGGAGGGCCCCCAGATACGCAGTATTTT. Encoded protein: CSASRLAGGPPDTQYF.

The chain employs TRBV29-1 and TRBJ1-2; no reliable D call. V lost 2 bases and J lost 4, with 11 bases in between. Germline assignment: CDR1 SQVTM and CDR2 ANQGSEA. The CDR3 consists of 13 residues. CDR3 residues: CSVESSSGYGYTF. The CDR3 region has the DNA TGCAGCGTTGAATCAAGCAGTGGCTATGGCTACACCTTC. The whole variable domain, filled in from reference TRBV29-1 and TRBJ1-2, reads SAVISQKPSRDICQRGTSLTIQCQVDSQVTMMFWYRQQPGQSLTLIATANQGSEATYESGFVIDKFPISRPNLTFSTLTVSNMSPEDSSIYLCSVESSSGYGYTFGSGTRLTVV.

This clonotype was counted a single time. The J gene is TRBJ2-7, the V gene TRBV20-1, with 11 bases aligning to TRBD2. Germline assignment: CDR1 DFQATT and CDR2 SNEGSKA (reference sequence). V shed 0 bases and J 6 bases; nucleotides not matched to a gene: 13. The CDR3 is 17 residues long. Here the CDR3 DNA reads TGCAGTGCTAGAGATCGAGTAGCGGGAGGGCCTCTTTTCGAGCAGTACTTC. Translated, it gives CSARDRVAGGPLFEQYF.

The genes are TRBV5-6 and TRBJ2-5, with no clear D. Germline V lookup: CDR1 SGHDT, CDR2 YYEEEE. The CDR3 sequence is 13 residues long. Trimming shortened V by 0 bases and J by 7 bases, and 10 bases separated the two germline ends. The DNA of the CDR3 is TGTGCCAGCAGCTTGGAGTGGGGAAGGACCCAGTACTTC. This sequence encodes CASSLEWGRTQYF.

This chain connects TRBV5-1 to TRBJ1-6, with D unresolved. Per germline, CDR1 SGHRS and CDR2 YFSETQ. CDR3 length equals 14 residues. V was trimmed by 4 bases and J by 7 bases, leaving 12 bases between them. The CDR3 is CASSMEGLNSPLHF. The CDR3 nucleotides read TGCGCCAGCAGCATGGAGGGTTTGAATTCACCCCTCCACTTT.

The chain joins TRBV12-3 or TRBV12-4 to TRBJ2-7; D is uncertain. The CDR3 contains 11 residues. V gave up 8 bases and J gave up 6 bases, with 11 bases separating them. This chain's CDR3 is CASLQPGEQYF. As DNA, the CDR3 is TGTGCCAGCTTACAGCCTGGCGAGCAGTACTTC.

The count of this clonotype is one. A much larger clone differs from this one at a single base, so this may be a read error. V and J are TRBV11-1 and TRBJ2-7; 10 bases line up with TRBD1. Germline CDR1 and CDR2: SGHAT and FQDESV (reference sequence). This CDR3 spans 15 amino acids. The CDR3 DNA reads TGTGCCAGCTTAGCGCGTCTGGACAGGGGGTACGAGCTGTACTTC. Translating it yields CASLARLDRGYELYF.

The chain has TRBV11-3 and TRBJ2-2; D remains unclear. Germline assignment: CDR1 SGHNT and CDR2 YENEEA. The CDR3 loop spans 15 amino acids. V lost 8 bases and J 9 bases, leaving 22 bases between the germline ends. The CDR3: CASCHGRPCGRELFF. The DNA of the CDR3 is TGTGCCAGCTGCCACGGACGGCCTTGTGGCAGGGAGCTGTTTTTT.

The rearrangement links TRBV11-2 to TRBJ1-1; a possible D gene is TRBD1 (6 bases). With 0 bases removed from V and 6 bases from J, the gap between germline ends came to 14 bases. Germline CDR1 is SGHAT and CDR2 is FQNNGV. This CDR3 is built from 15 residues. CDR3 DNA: TGTGCCAGCAGCTTAGAGGGACATGGGGACTCTGAAGCTTTCTTT. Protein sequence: CASSLEGHGDSEAFF.

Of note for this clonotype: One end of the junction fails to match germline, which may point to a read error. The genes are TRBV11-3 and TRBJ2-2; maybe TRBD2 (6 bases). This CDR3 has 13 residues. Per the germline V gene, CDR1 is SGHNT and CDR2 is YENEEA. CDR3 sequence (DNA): TGTGCCAGCAGCTCAGGGTCGGGCGGGGAGCTGTTTTTC. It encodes CASSSGSGGELFF. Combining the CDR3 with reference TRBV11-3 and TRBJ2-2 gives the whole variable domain EAGVVQSPRYKIIEKKQPVAFWCNPISGHNTLYWYLQNLGQGPELLIRYENEEAVDDSQLPKDRFSAERLKGVDSTLKIQPAELGDSAVYLCASSSGSGGELFFGEGSRLTVL.

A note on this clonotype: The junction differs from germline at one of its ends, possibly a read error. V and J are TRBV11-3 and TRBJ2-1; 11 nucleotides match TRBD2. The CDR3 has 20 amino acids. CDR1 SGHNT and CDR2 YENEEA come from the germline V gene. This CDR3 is CASSSGLGSGASGRSNEQFF. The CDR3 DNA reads TGTGCCAGCAGCTCGGGCTTAGGCTCCGGGGCTAGCGGGAGGAGCAATGAGCAATTCTTC.

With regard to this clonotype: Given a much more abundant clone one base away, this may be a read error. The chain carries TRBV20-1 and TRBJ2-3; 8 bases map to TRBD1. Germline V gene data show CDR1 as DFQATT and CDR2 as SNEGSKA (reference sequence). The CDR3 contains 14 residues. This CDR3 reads CSATDRVRTDMQYF. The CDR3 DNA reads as TGCAGTGCAACGGACAGGGTACGCACAGATATGCAGTATTTT.

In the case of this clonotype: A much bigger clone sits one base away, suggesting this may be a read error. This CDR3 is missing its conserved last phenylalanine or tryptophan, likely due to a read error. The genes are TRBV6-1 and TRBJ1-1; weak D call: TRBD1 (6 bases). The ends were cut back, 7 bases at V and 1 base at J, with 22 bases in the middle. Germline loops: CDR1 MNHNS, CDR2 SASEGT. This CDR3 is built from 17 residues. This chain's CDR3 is CASTPSRGSLWNTEAFI. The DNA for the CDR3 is TGTGCCAGCACCCCGAGCAGGGGATCCCTCTGGAACACTGAAGCTTTCATT.

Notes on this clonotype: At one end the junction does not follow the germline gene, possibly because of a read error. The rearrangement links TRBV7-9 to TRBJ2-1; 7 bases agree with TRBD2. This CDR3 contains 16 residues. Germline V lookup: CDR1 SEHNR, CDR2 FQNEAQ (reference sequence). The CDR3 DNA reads TGTGCCAGCAGCCTTACGGTCACTGGCGGGAGACATGAGCAGCTCTTC. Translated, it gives CASSLTVTGGRHEQLF.

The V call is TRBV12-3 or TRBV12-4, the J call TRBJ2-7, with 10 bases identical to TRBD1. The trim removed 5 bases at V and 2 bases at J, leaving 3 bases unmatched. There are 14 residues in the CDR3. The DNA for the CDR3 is TGTGCCAGCAGTAGAGGACAGGGGGCCTACGAGCAGTACTTC. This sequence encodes CASSRGQGAYEQYF.

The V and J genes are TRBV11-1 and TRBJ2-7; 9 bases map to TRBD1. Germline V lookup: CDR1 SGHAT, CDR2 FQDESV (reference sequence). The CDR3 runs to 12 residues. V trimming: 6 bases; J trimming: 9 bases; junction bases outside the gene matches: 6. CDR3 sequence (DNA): TGTGCCAGCAGTGGACAGGGGCGCTTGCAGTACTTC. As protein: CASSGQGRLQYF.

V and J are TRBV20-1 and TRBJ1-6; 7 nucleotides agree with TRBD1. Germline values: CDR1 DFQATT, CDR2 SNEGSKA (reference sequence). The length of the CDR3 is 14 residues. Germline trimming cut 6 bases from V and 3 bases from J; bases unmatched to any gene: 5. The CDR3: CSAHGQVYNSPLHF. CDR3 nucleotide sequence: TGCAGTGCGCACGGACAGGTCTATAATTCACCCCTCCACTTT.